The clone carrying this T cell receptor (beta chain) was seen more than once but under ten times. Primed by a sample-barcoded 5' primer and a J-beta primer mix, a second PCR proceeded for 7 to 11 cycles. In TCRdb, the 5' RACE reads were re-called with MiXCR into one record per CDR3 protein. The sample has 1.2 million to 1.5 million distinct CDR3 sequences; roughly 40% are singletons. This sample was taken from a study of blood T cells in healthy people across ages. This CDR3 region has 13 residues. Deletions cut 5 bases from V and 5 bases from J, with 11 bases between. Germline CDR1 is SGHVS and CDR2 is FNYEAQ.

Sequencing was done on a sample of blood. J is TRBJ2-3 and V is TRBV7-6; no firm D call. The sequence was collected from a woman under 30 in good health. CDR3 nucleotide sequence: TGTGCCAGCAGCCCCATGTTAGGAGATACGCAGTATTTT. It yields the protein CASSPMLGDTQYF.